This T cell receptor beta chain is from a study of T cells in Graves' hyperthyroidism and ophthalmopathy. Study-level findings and limits: A model of 13 V-J pairs discriminated ophthalmopathy from stable hyperthyroidism.

Amplification of TCR beta CDR3 regions was performed using RNA transcripts as template. With the HTBI primer set, the TCR CDR3 went through a first round of RT-PCR. TCRdb ran MiXCR on the multiplex PCR reads and lists one entry per CDR3 protein. The sample yields 150,000 to 200,000 distinct CDR3 sequences, about a sixth seen once. This clonotype has at least ten counts. Its antigen is still unknown. Material: blood. The TCR comes from a woman between 45 and 65 years old with Graves' hyperthyroidism.

The CDR3 here is CASSTGRKKFF. The DNA for the CDR3 is TGTGCCAGCAGTACGGGTCGAAAAAAGTTCTTC. V gene TRBV6-2 or TRBV6-3 combines with J gene TRBJ2-1; the D is unclear. The CDR3 covers 11 residues. Trimming pared 5 bases from V and 14 bases from J, leaving 13 bases between. Germline V lookup: CDR1 MNHEY, CDR2 SVGEGT.